One sample yielded the 6 T cell receptor beta chains listed below, sequenced in a study of shared clonotypes between healthy human individuals. The data were produced by immunoSEQ multiplex PCR, yet TCRdb's version contains in-frame clones alone and is incomplete. The sample lists millions of clones, 90% to 95% occurring once. The material sequenced was naive CD4+ T cells sorted from blood. Subset defined: CD45RA+ positively selected. The receptors stem from a young man in good health.

This chain links TRBV28 with TRBJ2-7; D is possibly TRBD1 (6 bases). From germline, CDR1 is MDHEN and CDR2 SYDVKM. The CDR3 is 13 amino acids. Trimming cost V 6 bases and J 1 base, with 10 bases left between them. The CDR3 sequence: CASRLDRSYEQYF. The DNA for the CDR3 is TGTGCCAGCAGGTTAGACAGGTCCTACGAGCAGTACTTC.

V usage is TRBV5-1 and J usage is TRBJ2-3, with 12 bases lining up with TRBD2. Germline assignment: CDR1 SGHRS and CDR2 YFSETQ. The CDR3 length is 16 residues. With 4 bases clipped from V and 5 bases from J, the junction kept 8 bases outside the gene matches. The CDR3 DNA follows: TGCGCCAGCAGCACTCGGACTAGCGGGGCAGTAGATACGCAGTATTTT. Its protein product is CASSTRTSGAVDTQYF.

This clone has just one count. This chain connects TRBV10-3 to TRBJ1-4; D not resolved. The CDR3 spans 15 residues. Trimming cost V 0 bases and J 7 bases, with 12 bases left between them. Germline loops: CDR1 ENHRY, CDR2 SYGVKD. CDR3 coding DNA: TGTGCCATCAGTGAGTCCCCCGGGCTAAGTGAAAAACTGTTTTTT. Its translation: CAISESPGLSEKLFF.

V is TRBV5-1 and J is TRBJ1-1; the match to TRBD1 covers 7 bases. This CDR3 has 14 amino acids. Germline V gives CDR1 SGHRS, CDR2 YFSETQ. J gave up 2 bases and V 5 bases, and 6 bases lay outside the gene matches. The chain's CDR3 is CASRLQGFNTEAFF. In DNA form, the CDR3 reads TGCGCCAGCAGACTACAGGGGTTTAACACTGAAGCTTTCTTT.

The V gene is TRBV27, the J gene TRBJ2-5, with TRBD2 as a possible D gene (7 bases). V was cut by 5 bases and J by 4 bases, with 20 bases left in between. The CDR3 has 16 amino acids. Germline V gene data show CDR1 as MNHEY and CDR2 as SMNVEV (reference sequence). This chain's CDR3 is CASSQRGGPRVETQYF. The CDR3 DNA is TGTGCCAGCAGTCAGCGCGGGGGCCCTAGAGTAGAGACCCAGTACTTC.

The chain links TRBV9 to TRBJ2-5; TRBD2 matches at 14 bases. The CDR3 totals 17 residues. The V gene end was trimmed by 0 bases and the J gene end by 5 bases; junction bases not matched to a gene: 6. Germline loops: CDR1 SGDLS, CDR2 YYNGEE. The CDR3, as DNA: TGTGCCAGCAGCGTAGCTCCGACTAGCGGGGGGGCCGAGACCCAGTACTTC. The encoded protein is CASSVAPTSGGAETQYF.